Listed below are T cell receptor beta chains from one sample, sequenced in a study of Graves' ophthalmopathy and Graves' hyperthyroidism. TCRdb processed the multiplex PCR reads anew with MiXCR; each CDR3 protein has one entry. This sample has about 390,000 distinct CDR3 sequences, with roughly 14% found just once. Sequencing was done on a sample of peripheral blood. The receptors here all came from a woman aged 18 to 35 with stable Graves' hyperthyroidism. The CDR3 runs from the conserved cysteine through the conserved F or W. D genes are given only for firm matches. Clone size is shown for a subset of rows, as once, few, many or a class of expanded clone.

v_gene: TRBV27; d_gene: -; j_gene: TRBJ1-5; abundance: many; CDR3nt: TGTGCCAGCAGTTTCCTGAGCAATCAGCCCCAGCATTTT; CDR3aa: CASSFLSNQPQHF
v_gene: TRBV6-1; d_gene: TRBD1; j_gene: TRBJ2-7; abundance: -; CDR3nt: TGTGCCAGCAGTGACCCCCGGACAGGGCCCTACGAGCAGTACTTC; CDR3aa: CASSDPRTGPYEQYF
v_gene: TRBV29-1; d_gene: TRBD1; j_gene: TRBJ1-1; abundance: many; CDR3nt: TGCAGCGTAGCTAAACAGGGGGCAGTTGAAGCTTTCTTT; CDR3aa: CSVAKQGAVEAFF
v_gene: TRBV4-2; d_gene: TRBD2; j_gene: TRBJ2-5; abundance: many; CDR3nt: TGTGCCAGCAGCCAAGAGTGGGTAGCGGGGCGGGGAGAAGAGACCCAGTACTTC; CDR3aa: CASSQEWVAGRGEETQYF
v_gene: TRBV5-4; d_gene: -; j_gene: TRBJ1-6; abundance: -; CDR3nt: TGTGCCAGCAGCTCTCAGGGGTCTTCACCCCTCCACTTT; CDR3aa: CASSSQGSSPLHF
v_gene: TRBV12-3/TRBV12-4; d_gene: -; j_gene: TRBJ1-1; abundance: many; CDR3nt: TGTGCCAGCAGTCTAATCCCCGGCCCCAACACTGAAGCTTTCTTT; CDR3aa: CASSLIPGPNTEAFF
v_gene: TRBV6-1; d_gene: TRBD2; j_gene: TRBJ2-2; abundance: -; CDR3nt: TGTGCCAGCAGGCCCAGCGGGGGGGCCGGGGAGCTGTTTTTT; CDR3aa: CASRPSGGAGELFF
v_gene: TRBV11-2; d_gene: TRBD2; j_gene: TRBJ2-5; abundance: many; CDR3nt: TGTGCCAGCAGCTTAGGCGGACTAGCGGGGGGGCCGCAAGAGACCCAGTACTTC; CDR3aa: CASSLGGLAGGPQETQYF
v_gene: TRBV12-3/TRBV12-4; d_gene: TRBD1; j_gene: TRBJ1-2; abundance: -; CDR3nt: TGTGCCAGCAGTTTCCCTGACAGGGATGGCTACACCTTC; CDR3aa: CASSFPDRDGYTF
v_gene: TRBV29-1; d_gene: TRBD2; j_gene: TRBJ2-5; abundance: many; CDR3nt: TGCAGCCTGACTAGCGGGCAAGAGACCCAGTACTTC; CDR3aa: CSLTSGQETQYF
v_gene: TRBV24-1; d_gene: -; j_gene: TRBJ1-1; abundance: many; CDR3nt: TGTGCCACCAGTGATTGGAGGGGTGAAGCTTTCTTT; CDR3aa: CATSDWRGEAFF
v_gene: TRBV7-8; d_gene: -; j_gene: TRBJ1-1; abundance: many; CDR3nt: TGTGCCAGCAGATCCGGGAAGGGGCCGAACACTGAAGCTTTCTTT; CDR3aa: CASRSGKGPNTEAFF
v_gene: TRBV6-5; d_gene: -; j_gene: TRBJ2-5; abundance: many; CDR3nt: TGTGCCAGCAGTCGGAAGGGGGGGGATGAGACCCAGTACTTC; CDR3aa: CASSRKGGDETQYF
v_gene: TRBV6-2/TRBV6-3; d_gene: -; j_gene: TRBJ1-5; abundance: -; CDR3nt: TGTGCCAGCAGTTACAACGCTAATCAGCCCCAGCATTTT; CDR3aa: CASSYNANQPQHF
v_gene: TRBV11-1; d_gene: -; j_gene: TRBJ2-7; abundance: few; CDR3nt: TGTGCCAGCAGCCCGGCACACCCCGACAGGTCCTACGAGCAGTACTTC; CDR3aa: CASSPAHPDRSYEQYF